The 18 T cell receptor beta chains below come from one sample, sequenced in a study of blood T cell repertoires in COVID-19. Measured with immunoSEQ multiplex PCR; TCRdb has only the in-frame clones, and not every one. The sample has around 370,000 clones, 88% seen once. Material for sequencing was PBMCs or T cells enriched from blood (not recorded which). Receptors originate from a woman aged 18-29 years who had recovered from COVID-19.

The chain combines TRBV19 with TRBJ1-6, with D perhaps matching TRBD1 (5 bases). The V end lost 3 bases, the J end lost 7 bases, and 19 bases lay between the germline ends. This CDR3 is 17 amino acids long. Germline CDR1 and CDR2: LNHDA and SQIVND (reference sequence). The CDR3 sequence is CASSIVGDSAGNSPLHF. As DNA, the CDR3 is TGTGCCAGTAGTATTGTCGGGGACTCAGCGGGGAATTCACCCCTCCACTTT.

The chain combines TRBV5-1 with TRBJ2-7, with 10 positions matching TRBD1. This CDR3 region has 14 residues. V lost 4 bases to trimming and J lost 4 bases; unmatched junction nucleotides: 5. Germline assignment: CDR1 SGHRS and CDR2 YFSETQ. The CDR3 DNA follows: TGCGCCAGCAGCCTCCGGGACAGGGGATACGAGCAGTACTTC. Translating it yields CASSLRDRGYEQYF.

The J gene is TRBJ1-2, the V gene TRBV15; D is undetermined. This CDR3 is 15 amino acids long. The germline V gene has CDR1 LNHNV and CDR2 YYDKDF (reference sequence). Trimming removed 0 bases from V and 0 bases from J, with 8 bases in between. This CDR3 reads CATSRDLGANYGYTF. CDR3 coding DNA: TGTGCCACCAGCAGAGATCTGGGAGCTAACTATGGCTACACCTTC.

The V call is TRBV2, the J call TRBJ1-4, with unresolved D. V lost 1 base to trimming and J lost 4 bases, with 16 bases between them. The germline V gene has CDR1 SNHLY and CDR2 FYNNEI. The CDR3 length is 17 residues. CDR3 region: CASSEERPLFFNEKLFF. CDR3 nucleotides: TGTGCCAGCAGTGAAGAGAGGCCCCTTTTTTTTAATGAAAAACTGTTTTTT.

Of note for this clone: The same CDR3 arises from other DNA sequences in this sample as well. This chain uses TRBV7-9 with TRBJ1-6; D unresolved. The V gene lost 0 bases and the J gene lost 0 bases, with 9 bases spanning the gap. The length of the CDR3 is 17 residues. CDR1 SEHNR and CDR2 FQNEAQ come from the germline V gene (reference sequence). The CDR3 loop reads CASSLALGSSYNSPLHF. The CDR3 region has the DNA TGTGCCAGCAGCTTAGCGCTAGGGAGCTCCTATAATTCACCCCTCCACTTT.

The chain combines TRBV19 with TRBJ2-3; 7 nucleotides line up with TRBD2. This CDR3 is built from 16 residues. Germline V gene data show CDR1 as LNHDA and CDR2 as SQIVND (reference sequence). V was pared by 3 bases and J by 2 bases, with 8 bases of the junction left unmatched. This CDR3 is CASSIDAGDYTDTQYF. The CDR3 nucleotides read TGTGCCAGTAGTATCGATGCGGGGGACTACACAGATACGCAGTATTTT.

This sequence joins TRBV4-1 and TRBJ1-6; D gene unclear. Germline lookup yields CDR1 MGHRA and CDR2 YSYEKL. V lost 4 bases to trimming and J lost 0 bases, with 13 bases between them. This CDR3 contains 17 residues. The CDR3: CASSLRAGSSYNSPLHF. The CDR3, as DNA: TGCGCCAGCAGCCTTCGTGCGGGCAGCTCCTATAATTCACCCCTCCACTTT.

This rearrangement joins TRBV30 to TRBJ2-7; D unclear. Germline loops: CDR1 GTSNPN, CDR2 SVGIG (reference sequence). V lost 0 bases to trimming and J lost 3 bases, with 12 bases between them. The CDR3 covers 14 residues. The CDR3 loop is CAWSVGASLYEQYF. CDR3 nucleotide sequence: TGTGCCTGGAGTGTTGGTGCCAGTCTCTACGAGCAGTACTTC.

The CDR3 reads CASSSGTGGIVYGYTF. CDR3 DNA sequence: TGCGCCAGCAGCTCTGGGACAGGGGGCATCGTCTATGGCTACACCTTC. The chain combines TRBV5-1 with TRBJ1-2; 12 bases line up with TRBD1. The CDR3 loop spans 16 amino acids. Trimming at V came to 3 bases and at J to 4 bases, leaving 7 bases not matched to a gene. The V gene's germline CDR1 is SGHRS and CDR2 YFSETQ.

The chain couples TRBV5-1 to TRBJ1-2, with 9 bases fitting TRBD1. The CDR3 sequence is 16 residues long. Germline V lookup: CDR1 SGHRS, CDR2 YFSETQ. With 2 bases clipped from V and 0 bases from J, the junction kept 5 bases outside the gene matches. The CDR3 is CASSFGTGSANYGYTF. In nucleotides, the CDR3 is TGCGCCAGCAGCTTTGGGACAGGGAGCGCTAACTATGGCTACACCTTC. Looking up the rest from reference TRBV5-1 and TRBJ1-2 gives the full variable domain: KAGVTQTPRYLIKTRGQQVTLSCSPISGHRSVSWYQQTPGQGLQFLFEYFSETQRNKGNFPGRFSGRQFSNSRSEMNVSTLELGDSALYLCASSFGTGSANYGYTFGSGTRLTVV.

This clone was detected only a few times. V usage is TRBV6-5 and J usage is TRBJ1-2; TRBD1 might be the D (5 bases). Germline V gene sequence: CDR1 MNHEY, CDR2 SVGAGI. This CDR3 comprises 13 residues. The ends were cut back, 6 bases at V and 4 bases at J, with 12 bases in the middle. The DNA for the CDR3 is TGTGCCAGCAGGTCTCAGGGTGTCTATGGCTACACCTTC. Its protein product is CASRSQGVYGYTF.

The chain has TRBV2 and TRBJ2-5; a weak D match, TRBD1 (6 bases). V was shortened by 11 bases and J by 4 bases, with 14 bases between the two germline ends. The CDR3 is 12 residues long. CDR1 is SNHLY and CDR2 is FYNNEI in the germline V gene. CDR3 protein: CAGGPAVETQYF. CDR3 DNA: TGTGCCGGGGGCCCAGCGGTAGAGACCCAGTACTTC. Together with reference TRBV2 and TRBJ2-5, the CDR3 gives the full variable domain: EPEVTQTPSHQVTQMGQEVILRCVPISNHLYFYWYRQILGQKVEFLVSFYNNEISEKSEIFDDQFSVERPDGSNFTLKIRSTKLEDSAMYFCAGGPAVETQYFGPGTRLLVL.

The CDR3 coding sequence is TGCAGTGCAGGGACAGGCAGGGGCTACACCTTC. Amino acid sequence: CSAGTGRGYTF. The chain links TRBV20-1 to TRBJ1-2; 8 nucleotides align to TRBD1. The CDR3 covers 11 residues. Germline values: CDR1 DFQATT, CDR2 SNEGSKA (reference sequence). The trim removed 6 bases at V and 8 bases at J, leaving 5 bases unmatched.

The chain combines TRBV7-2 with TRBJ1-4, with D uncertain. Trimming took 5 bases from V and 11 from J, leaving 24 bases between them. Germline V CDR1 and CDR2: SGHTA, FQGNSA. The CDR3 has 16 amino acids. The CDR3 DNA is TGTGCCAGCAGCCGCTTTCTAGGAGTATCGACCGAGAAACTGTTTTTT. It specifies CASSRFLGVSTEKLFF.

This chain links TRBV5-1 with TRBJ1-1; D unresolved. Germline-derived CDR1 and CDR2 are SGHRS and YFSETQ. Trimming pared 0 bases from V and 1 base from J, leaving 7 bases between. The CDR3 has 14 amino acids. In DNA, the CDR3 is TGCGCCAGCAGCTTGGCGGGATGGAACACTGAAGCTTTCTTT. Residues: CASSLAGWNTEAFF.

V is TRBV28 and J is TRBJ2-3, with TRBD2 identical over 8 bases. With 5 bases clipped from V and 1 base from J, the junction kept 11 bases outside the gene matches. From germline, CDR1 is MDHEN and CDR2 SYDVKM. The CDR3 covers 17 residues. The CDR3 bases are TGTGCCAGCAGTCCTAATCTCCTGCGGGGGGGCACAGATACGCAGTATTTT. The encoded protein is CASSPNLLRGGTDTQYF.

V and J are TRBV4-2 and TRBJ1-4; 9 bases are shared with TRBD1. V lost 1 base to trimming and J lost 5 bases; unmatched junction nucleotides: 5. Germline lookup yields CDR1 LGHNA and CDR2 YNFKEQ. This CDR3 contains 16 residues. DNA for the CDR3: TGTGCCAGCAGCCAAGGACCCGGACAGGGGAATGAAAAACTGTTTTTT. Amino acid sequence: CASSQGPGQGNEKLFF.

V usage is TRBV7-9 and J usage is TRBJ1-2; 10 positions match TRBD1. Germline CDR1 reads SEHNR; CDR2 reads FQNEAQ (reference sequence). There are 13 residues in the CDR3. V gave up 10 bases and J gave up 2 bases; unmatched junction bases: 4. The CDR3 nucleotides are TGTGCCACAGACAGGGGGCCGAACTATGGCTACACCTTC. This gives the protein CATDRGPNYGYTF.